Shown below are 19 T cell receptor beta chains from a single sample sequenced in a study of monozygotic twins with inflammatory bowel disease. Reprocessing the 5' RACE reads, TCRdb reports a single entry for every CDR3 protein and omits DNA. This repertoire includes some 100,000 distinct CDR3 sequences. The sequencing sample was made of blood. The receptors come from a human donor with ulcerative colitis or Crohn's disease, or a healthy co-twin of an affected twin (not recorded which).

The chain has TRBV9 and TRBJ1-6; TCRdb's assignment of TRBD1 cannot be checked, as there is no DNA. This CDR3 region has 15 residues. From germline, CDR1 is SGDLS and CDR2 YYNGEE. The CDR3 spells CASSASGVPNSPLHF. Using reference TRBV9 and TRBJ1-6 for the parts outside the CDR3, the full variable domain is DSGVTQTPKHLITATGQRVTLRCSPRSGDLSVYWYQQSLDQGLQFLIQYYNGEERAKGNILERFSAQQFPDLHSELNLSSLELGDSALYFCASSASGVPNSPLHFGNGTRLTVT.

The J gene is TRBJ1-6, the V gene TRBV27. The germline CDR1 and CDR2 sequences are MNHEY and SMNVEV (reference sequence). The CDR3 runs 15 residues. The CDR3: CASSPSETYNSPLHF.

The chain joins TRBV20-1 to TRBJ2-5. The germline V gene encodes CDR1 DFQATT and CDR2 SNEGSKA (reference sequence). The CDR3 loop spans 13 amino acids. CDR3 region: CSARATQRETQYF.

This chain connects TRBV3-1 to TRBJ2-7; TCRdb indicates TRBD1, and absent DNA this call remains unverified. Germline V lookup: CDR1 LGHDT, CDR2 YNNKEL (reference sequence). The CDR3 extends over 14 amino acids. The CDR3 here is CASSQARRAYEQYF.

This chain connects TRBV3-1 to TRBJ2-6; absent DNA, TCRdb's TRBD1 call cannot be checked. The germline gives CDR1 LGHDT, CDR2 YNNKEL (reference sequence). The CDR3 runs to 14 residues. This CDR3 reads CASSGQAGANVLTF.

CDR3 protein: CASTPERTDQPQHF. This chain joins TRBV6-1 and TRBJ1-5; the D gene TCRdb calls, TRBD1, cannot be checked with no DNA. CDR1 is MNHNS and CDR2 is SASEGT in the germline V gene. The CDR3 spans 14 residues.

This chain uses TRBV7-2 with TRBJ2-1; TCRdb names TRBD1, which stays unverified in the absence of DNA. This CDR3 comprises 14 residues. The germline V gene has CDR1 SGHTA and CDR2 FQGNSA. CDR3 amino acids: CASSLNGGDNEQFF.

The CDR3 loop is CATTRTDTSGNTIYF. The chain is built from TRBV28 and TRBJ1-3; the D call of TRBD1 rests on TCRdb alone, since no DNA is present to check it. CDR1 and CDR2 from the germline V gene are MDHEN and SYDVKM. This CDR3 is 15 amino acids long.

This chain's CDR3 is CASSTPRTSGRALSYNEQFF. The V call is TRBV11-2, the J call TRBJ2-1; TCRdb's D call, TRBD2, is unchecked because there is no DNA. The CDR3 loop spans 20 amino acids. Germline-derived CDR1 and CDR2 are SGHAT and FQNNGV.

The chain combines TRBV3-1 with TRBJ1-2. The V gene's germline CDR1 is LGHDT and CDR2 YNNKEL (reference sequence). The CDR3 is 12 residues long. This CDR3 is CASSPSDYGYTF.

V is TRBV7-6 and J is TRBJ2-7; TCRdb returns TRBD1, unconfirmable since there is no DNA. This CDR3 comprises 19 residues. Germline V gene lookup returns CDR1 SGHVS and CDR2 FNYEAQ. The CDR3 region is CASSFYLWPGTRSSYEQYF.

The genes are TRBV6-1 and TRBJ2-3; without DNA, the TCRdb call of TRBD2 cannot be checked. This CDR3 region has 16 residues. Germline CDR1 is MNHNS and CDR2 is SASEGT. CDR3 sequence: CASSRGTSGRSDTQYF.

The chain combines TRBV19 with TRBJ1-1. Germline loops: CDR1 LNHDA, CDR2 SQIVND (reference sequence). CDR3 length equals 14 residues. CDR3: CASSVAQANTEAFF.

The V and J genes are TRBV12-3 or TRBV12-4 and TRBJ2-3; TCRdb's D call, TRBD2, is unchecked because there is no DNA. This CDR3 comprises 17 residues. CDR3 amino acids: CASSGLAGGSNTDTQYF.

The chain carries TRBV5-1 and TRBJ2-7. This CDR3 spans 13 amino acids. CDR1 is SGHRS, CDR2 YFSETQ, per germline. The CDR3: CASSSGQSYEQYF.

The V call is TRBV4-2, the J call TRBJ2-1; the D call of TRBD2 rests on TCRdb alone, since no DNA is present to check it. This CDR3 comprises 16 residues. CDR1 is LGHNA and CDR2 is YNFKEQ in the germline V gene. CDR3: CASSQGGGRDHNEQFF.

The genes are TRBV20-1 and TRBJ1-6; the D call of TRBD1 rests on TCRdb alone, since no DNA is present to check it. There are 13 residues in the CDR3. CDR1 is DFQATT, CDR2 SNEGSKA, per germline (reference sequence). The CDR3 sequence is CSAKDRGYLTLHF.

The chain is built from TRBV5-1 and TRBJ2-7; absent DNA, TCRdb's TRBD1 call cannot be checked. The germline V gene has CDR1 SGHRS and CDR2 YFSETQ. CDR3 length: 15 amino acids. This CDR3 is CASSLTGGFSYEQYF.

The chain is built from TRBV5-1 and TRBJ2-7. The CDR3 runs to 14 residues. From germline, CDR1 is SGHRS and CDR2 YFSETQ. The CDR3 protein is CASSLVWGSYEQYF.